Below are 8 T cell receptor beta chains sequenced from a single sample in a study of beta chain features in type 1 diabetes. Expressed TCRB transcripts were sequenced, since all the RNA that had been isolated was reverse transcribed. Profiling relied on immunoSEQ multiplex PCR, and the TCRdb table lists in-frame clones only, not all of them. The repertoire holds tens of thousands of clones, with 55% to 75% as singletons. Study-level findings and limits: The study found moderately but significantly shorter TCRB CDR3s in all four CD4+ subsets of Type 1 diabetes patients.

Their antigens are not known. The specimen sequenced was Tregs from blood. These receptors all stem from a man younger than 30 with type 1 diabetes.

This clone was detected a few times. V and J are TRBV10-3 and TRBJ1-6; D remains unclear. V was shortened by 8 bases and J by 7 bases, with 15 bases between the two germline ends. The CDR3 covers 14 residues. Germline-derived CDR1 and CDR2 are ENHRY and SYGVKD. This chain's CDR3 is CAIRLRVENSPLHF. In nucleotides, the CDR3 is TGTGCCATCCGATTGAGAGTAGAGAATTCACCCCTCCACTTT.

This clone turned up a few times. The gene calls are TRBV7-2 and TRBJ2-5, with D maybe TRBD1 (5 bases). The CDR3 sequence is 15 residues long. Germline lookup yields CDR1 SGHTA and CDR2 FQGNSA. The V gene lost 1 base and the J gene lost 5 bases, with 14 bases spanning the gap. The CDR3 coding sequence is TGTGCCAGCAGCTTAGTCACAGGCGTAGGCGAGACCCAGTACTTC. Encoded protein: CASSLVTGVGETQYF.

The chain employs TRBV10-2 and TRBJ2-5; TRBD2 aligns across 9 bases. Unmatched junction bases numbered 9, after V lost 3 bases and J lost 1 base. Germline V gene sequence: CDR1 WSHSY, CDR2 SAAADI. The CDR3 is made up of 17 amino acids. CDR3 DNA: TGCGCCAGCAGTGATGGGCCCAGACTAGCGGTCCAAGAGACCCAGTACTTC. Protein sequence: CASSDGPRLAVQETQYF.

This clone was picked up a small number of times. The CDR3 bases are TGTGCCAGCAGCCGAGACGAGATGGGACTAGCGGATACGCAGTATTTT. Translating gives CASSRDEMGLADTQYF. J is TRBJ2-3 and V is TRBV7-2, with TRBD2 matching over 10 bases. V lost 5 bases, J lost 6 bases, and 11 bases stayed unmatched. Germline CDR1 SGHTA, CDR2 FQGNSA. This CDR3 contains 16 residues.

The V call is TRBV28, the J call TRBJ2-3; 7 positions agree with TRBD2. Germline CDR1 is MDHEN and CDR2 is SYDVKM. Unmatched junction bases numbered 7, after V lost 7 bases and J lost 3 bases. This CDR3 contains 14 residues. CDR3 sequence reads: CASILSGSTDTQYF. For the CDR3, the DNA is TGTGCCAGCATCCTTAGCGGGTCGACAGATACGCAGTATTTT.

The J gene is TRBJ2-5, the V gene TRBV28, with TRBD2 matching 7 bases. CDR1 is MDHEN, CDR2 SYDVKM, per germline. The CDR3 totals 14 residues. J lost 3 bases, V lost 3 bases, and 4 bases had no gene match. The CDR3: CASSLLADEETQYF. CDR3 nucleotide sequence: TGTGCCAGCAGTTTGCTAGCGGACGAAGAGACCCAGTACTTC.

V and J are TRBV5-1 and TRBJ2-5; no clear D gene. Deletions cut 5 bases from V and 5 bases from J, with 10 bases between. The CDR3 covers 12 residues. CDR1 is SGHRS, CDR2 YFSETQ, per germline. The CDR3 region is CASRGEAETQYF. Here the CDR3 DNA reads TGCGCCAGCAGAGGCGAGGCGGAGACCCAGTACTTC.

The chain recombines TRBV5-4 with TRBJ2-5; 16 bases line up with TRBD2. Germline V lookup: CDR1 SGHNT, CDR2 YYREEE (reference sequence). The CDR3 has 17 residues. J lost 4 bases, V lost 4 bases, and 7 bases had no gene match. DNA of the CDR3: TGTGCCAGCAGCAAGGGACTAGCGGGAGGGCGCGGAGAGACCCAGTACTTC. This encodes CASSKGLAGGRGETQYF.